Listed below are T cell receptor beta chains from one sample, sequenced in a study of shared clonotypes between healthy human individuals. The protocol was immunoSEQ multiplex PCR, while the TCRdb copy is restricted to in-frame clones and leaves out a portion. The top ten clones hold about 1.1% of a sample with about 2 million clones, just under 95% of them seen once. Input material: naive CD8+ T cells sorted from blood. The source is a man aged 18 to 30 in good health. Both conserved end residues are part of each CDR3. D genes are given only for firm matches. The size of a clone is reported for some rows only, either as once, few or many, or as a class for expanded clones.

TRBJ2-7 | NA | TRBD2 | TRBV19 | TGTGCCAGTAGTATAGCCGGGACTAGCGGGGGGGTATCCTACGAGCAGTACTTC | CASSIAGTSGGVSYEQYF
TRBJ2-7 | NA | TRBD1 | TRBV7-9 | TGTGCCAGCAGCTTAAGCGTGGGACAGGGGGACGACGAGCAGTACTTC | CASSLSVGQGDDEQYF
TRBJ1-1 | few | NA | TRBV7-2 | TGTGCCAGCAGCTTAGTCCGGATGAACACTGAAGCTTTCTTT | CASSLVRMNTEAFF
TRBJ1-4 | NA | NA | TRBV5-6 | TGTGCCAGCAGCTCCCTCAGGGCAGCTAATGAAAAACTGTTTTTT | CASSSLRAANEKLFF
TRBJ2-7 | NA | NA | TRBV30 | TGTGCCTGGAGTGAACCAACTGAGTACTTC | CAWSEPTEYF
TRBJ2-7 | NA | NA | TRBV5-1 | TGCGCCAGCAGCTTCCGGGACGAGTACGAGCAGTACTTC | CASSFRDEYEQYF
TRBJ2-5 | NA | NA | TRBV4-1 | TGCGCCAGCAGCCAGACGAACGCGGAGACCCAGTACTTC | CASSQTNAETQYF
TRBJ2-5 | NA | NA | TRBV7-9 | TGTGCCAGCAAGGTTCCGAACGAAGAGACCCAGTACTTC | CASKVPNEETQYF
TRBJ2-7 | NA | TRBD1 | TRBV4-1 | TGCGCCAGCAGCCAAGACGACAGGGCCTCCTACGAGCAGTACTTC | CASSQDDRASYEQYF
TRBJ2-7 | once | NA | TRBV27 | TGTGCCAGCAGTCCGATTGACAGGATCTACGAGCAGTACTTC | CASSPIDRIYEQYF
TRBJ2-7 | NA | NA | TRBV11-2 | TGTGCCAGCAGCTTAGTTCCCAGTGCCTACGAGCAGTACTTC | CASSLVPSAYEQYF
TRBJ2-7 | NA | TRBD1 | TRBV7-9 | TGTGCCAGCAGCTTAGCTTGGGGGACAGGGGTCTCCTACGAGCAGTACTTC | CASSLAWGTGVSYEQYF
TRBJ2-3 | NA | NA | TRBV27 | TGTGCCAGCAGTCCCTACGCGGCTAGCACAGATACGCAGTATTTT | CASSPYAASTDTQYF
TRBJ1-1 | NA | NA | TRBV7-9 | TGTGCCAGCAGCCCCGTGGTTCAGACTGAAGCTTTCTTT | CASSPVVQTEAFF
TRBJ2-1 | NA | NA | TRBV7-9 | TGTGCCAGCAGCCCCCCACGTTGGTCGGTCTCCTACAATGAGCAGTTCTTC | CASSPPRWSVSYNEQFF
TRBJ2-7 | NA | TRBD2 | TRBV5-1 | TGCGCCAGCAGCTTTCGGGCTAGCGGGACCTACGAGCAGTACTTC | CASSFRASGTYEQYF
TRBJ1-3 | NA | TRBD1 | TRBV19 | TGTGCCAGTAGTATGGGGACAGTCATTGGAAACACCATATATTTT | CASSMGTVIGNTIYF
TRBJ2-3 | NA | TRBD2 | TRBV29-1 | TGCAGCGTTGGGGCGGGGGGGTCCACAGATACGCAGTATTTT | CSVGAGGSTDTQYF
TRBJ1-4 | NA | NA | TRBV28 | TGTGCCAGCAGTTTTAATCAGGGCTATGAAAAACTGTTTTTT | CASSFNQGYEKLFF
TRBJ2-7 | NA | NA | TRBV5-6 | TGTGCCAGCAGCTGGGGTCCAGGGGGGTCCTACGAGCAGTACTTC | CASSWGPGGSYEQYF
TRBJ2-3 | NA | NA | TRBV5-8 | TGTGCCAGCAGCTTGAGGTTTAGCACAGATACGCAGTATTTT | CASSLRFSTDTQYF
TRBJ1-1 | NA | NA | TRBV5-4 | TGTGCCAGCAGCTTGGCCGGTAACACTGAAGCTTTCTTT | CASSLAGNTEAFF
TRBJ2-7 | NA | TRBD2 | TRBV5-4 | TGTGCCAGCAGCCCGGGGACTAGCGGGAGGGTCGATCACGAGCAGTACTTC | CASSPGTSGRVDHEQYF
TRBJ1-5 | once | NA | TRBV27 | TGTGCCAGCAGTTTATATGGCGACGATAGCAATCAGCCCCAGCATTTT | CASSLYGDDSNQPQHF
TRBJ2-7 | NA | NA | TRBV28 | TGTGCCAGCAGTTTCTACGGGAACTACGAGCAGTACTTC | CASSFYGNYEQYF
TRBJ1-1 | NA | TRBD1 | TRBV10-3 | TGTGCCATCAGTGGGACAGGGCGGGGGAACACTGAAGCTTTCTTT | CAISGTGRGNTEAFF
TRBJ2-7 | once | TRBD2 | TRBV5-1 | TGCGCCAGCAGCTTGGGACTAGCGGGAGGGCCGATGGTTTACGAGCAGTACTTC | CASSLGLAGGPMVYEQYF
TRBJ1-1 | NA | NA | TRBV4-3 | TGCGCCAGCAGGAAAGACCCGATGGGGACTGAAGCTTTCTTT | CASRKDPMGTEAFF
TRBJ2-7 | NA | TRBD1 | TRBV19 | TGTGCCAGTAGCTTCACCGGGACAGGGGGCTACGAGCAGTACTTC | CASSFTGTGGYEQYF
TRBJ2-5 | NA | NA | TRBV2 | TGTGCCAGCCGAAAGGTGATCCAAGAGACCCAGTACTTC | CASRKVIQETQYF
TRBJ1-6 | NA | NA | TRBV19 | TGTGCCAGTAGTATAGGCTTAGCGTCACCCCTCCACTTT | CASSIGLASPLHF
TRBJ1-2 | NA | NA | TRBV13 | TGTGCCAGCAGCTTAGGCTCCCCGGGACGGATCAACTATGGCTACACCTTC | CASSLGSPGRINYGYTF
TRBJ1-1 | NA | NA | TRBV4-1 | TGCGCCAGCAGCCTTCAGGGGAAGGCGAACACTGAAGCTTTCTTT | CASSLQGKANTEAFF
TRBJ2-1 | NA | TRBD2 | TRBV4-3 | TGCGCCAGCAGCCTAGGATGGGGACTAGCGAGCTCCTACAATGAGCAGTTCTTC | CASSLGWGLASSYNEQFF
TRBJ2-1 | NA | TRBD2 | TRBV2 | TGTGCCAGCTCTGAAGGACTAGCGGGAGAGGATGAGCAGTTCTTC | CASSEGLAGEDEQFF
TRBJ2-1 | NA | TRBD2 | TRBV2 | TGTGCCAGCAGTGAACCGCGCGGGGGACCCTACAATGAGCAGTTCTTC | CASSEPRGGPYNEQFF
TRBJ2-7 | NA | TRBD1 | TRBV5-6 | TGTGCCAGCAGCGCGTCCGGGACAGGGGAAAGCGAGCAGTACTTC | CASSASGTGESEQYF
TRBJ2-3 | NA | NA | TRBV10-3 | TGTGCCATCAGTGAGCAGGACACCACAGATACGCAGTATTTT | CAISEQDTTDTQYF
TRBJ2-5 | NA | NA | TRBV4-3 | TGCGCCAGCAGCCAAGATAGCTCTGTATTGGAGACCCAGTACTTC | CASSQDSSVLETQYF
TRBJ2-5 | NA | NA | TRBV6-1 | TGTGCCAGCAGTGCGTGGGGAGGGACCCAGTACTTC | CASSAWGGTQYF
TRBJ2-1 | NA | NA | TRBV11-2 | TGTGCCAGCAGCTACAGAAGTATTAAGGTAGGCAATGAGCAGTTCTTC | CASSYRSIKVGNEQFF
TRBJ2-7 | NA | TRBD1 | TRBV5-4 | TGTGCCAGCACCCTCGACAGGGGGAACTACGAGCAGTACTTC | CASTLDRGNYEQYF
TRBJ1-4 | once | NA | TRBV5-6 | TGTGCCAGCACCCTGGAGGGCCTTAATGAAAAACTGTTTTTT | CASTLEGLNEKLFF
TRBJ2-1 | NA | NA | TRBV9 | TGTGCCAGCAGCGTAGATGGGGTCCCAGCCTACAATGAGCAGTTCTTC | CASSVDGVPAYNEQFF
TRBJ1-5 | once | NA | TRBV9 | TGTGCCAGCAGCGAGGAGGGTAAGGGACAGCCCCAGCATTTT | CASSEEGKGQPQHF
TRBJ1-5 | once | TRBD1 | TRBV19 | TGTGCCAGTAGTATGGGACAGCACAATCAGCCCCAGCATTTT | CASSMGQHNQPQHF
TRBJ1-1 | NA | NA | TRBV6-6 | TGTGCCAGCGGGGTGACAGGGAACACTGAAGCTTTCTTT | CASGVTGNTEAFF
TRBJ1-2 | NA | NA | TRBV5-6 | TGTGCCAGCACCTCGGGGGGGTACTATGGCTACACCTTC | CASTSGGYYGYTF
TRBJ2-3 | NA | NA | TRBV5-8 | TGTGCCAGCAGCCCATGGACAACCGTCACAGATACGCAGTATTTT | CASSPWTTVTDTQYF
TRBJ2-7 | NA | TRBD1 | TRBV4-1 | TGCGCCAGCAGCGGGACAGGCTTCTACGAGCAGTACTTC | CASSGTGFYEQYF
TRBJ2-7 | NA | NA | TRBV5-1 | TGCGCCAGCAGCTTGGACGGAAGCTCCTACGAGCAGTACTTC | CASSLDGSSYEQYF
TRBJ2-2 | NA | TRBD2 | TRBV10-1 | TGCGCCAGCAGTAGCGGGGGAGAGAACACCGGGGAGCTGTTTTTT | CASSSGGENTGELFF
TRBJ1-1 | once | NA | TRBV4-1 | TGCGCCAGCAGCCAAAGGACACCCTTGGGCACTGAAGCTTTCTTT | CASSQRTPLGTEAFF
TRBJ1-2 | NA | NA | TRBV10-3 | TGTGCCATCAGTGAGTCGACAGGTGGGGTAACAAACTATGGCTACACCTTC | CAISESTGGVTNYGYTF
TRBJ2-1 | NA | TRBD2 | TRBV4-3 | TGCGCCAGCAGCCAAGCCGGGAGGGGCCACAATGAGCAGTTCTTC | CASSQAGRGHNEQFF
TRBJ1-6 | NA | NA | TRBV5-6 | TGTGCCAGCAGCTCGGACAGTAATAATTCACCCCTCCACTTT | CASSSDSNNSPLHF
TRBJ1-4 | once | NA | TRBV27 | TGTGCCAGCAGTATGGACAGTGTGGGTGAAAAACTGTTTTTT | CASSMDSVGEKLFF
TRBJ2-7 | NA | TRBD2 | TRBV13 | TGTGCCAGCAGCTTAGCGGGAGGGCGCTACGAGCAGTACTTC | CASSLAGGRYEQYF
TRBJ2-7 | NA | NA | TRBV10-2 | TGCGCCAGCAGTGAGTCTGAAGGGGCATGGTACGAGCAGTACTTC | CASSESEGAWYEQYF